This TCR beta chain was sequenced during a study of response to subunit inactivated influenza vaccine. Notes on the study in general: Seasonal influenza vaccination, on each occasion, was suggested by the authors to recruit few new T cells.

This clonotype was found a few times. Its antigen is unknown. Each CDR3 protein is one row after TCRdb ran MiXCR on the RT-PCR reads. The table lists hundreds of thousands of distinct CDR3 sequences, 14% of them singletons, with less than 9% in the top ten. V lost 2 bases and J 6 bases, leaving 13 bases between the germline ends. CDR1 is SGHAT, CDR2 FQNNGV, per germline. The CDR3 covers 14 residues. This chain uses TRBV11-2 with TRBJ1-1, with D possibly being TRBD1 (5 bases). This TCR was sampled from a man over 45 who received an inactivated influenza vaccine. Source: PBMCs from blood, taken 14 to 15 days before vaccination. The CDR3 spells CASSLLVGGAEAFF. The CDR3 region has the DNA TGTGCCAGCAGCTTATTGGTTGGGGGGGCTGAAGCTTTCTTT.